A selection of T cell receptor beta chains follows, all from one sample in a study of blood T cell repertoires in COVID-19. Clones were sequenced by immunoSEQ multiplex PCR, and TCRdb holds only the in-frame ones, with some missing. The data show about 60,000 clones, about 90% seen once. Sequencing input: peripheral blood. All receptors come from a man aged 55-75 years with acute or convalescent COVID-19. The CDR3 runs from the conserved cysteine through the conserved F or W. D genes are given only for firm matches. Rows may omit the clone size; those that give it use once, few, many or a size class.

v_gene	abundance	j_gene	d_gene	CDR3nt	CDR3aa
TRBV6-5	.	TRBJ2-2	TRBD1	TGTGCCAGCAGTATCCGGGACAGGGTGACCGGGGAGCTGTTTTTT	CASSIRDRVTGELFF
TRBV5-1	few	TRBJ1-1	TRBD1	TGCGCCAGCAGCTTCTCTACAGGGGGGGTCACTGAAGCTTTCTTT	CASSFSTGGVTEAFF
TRBV6-5	.	TRBJ1-5	.	TGTGCCAGCAGTTCGCAGGTAGGCGTCGGCAATCAGCCCCAGCATTTT	CASSSQVGVGNQPQHF
TRBV7-2	once	TRBJ2-2	TRBD2	TGTGCCAGCAGCTTAGGGGCTAGCGGGAGAGTCTTTAACACCGGGGAGCTGTTTTTT	CASSLGASGRVFNTGELFF
TRBV27	.	TRBJ1-2	.	TGTGCCAGCAGTCCGCGGGGGCTGGGTGGCTACACCTTC	CASSPRGLGGYTF
TRBV19	.	TRBJ1-5	TRBD1	TGTGCCAGTGCGCCCCCCGGGACAGGGAAGAGCCCGCCCCAGCATTTT	CASAPPGTGKSPPQHF
TRBV19	.	TRBJ1-5	.	TGTGCCAGCTCATTAAGGGCGGAGGATCAGCCCCAGCATTTT	CASSLRAEDQPQHF
TRBV27	once	TRBJ1-1	.	TGTGCCAGCAGTTTTCGGGAGACGACTGAAGCTTTCTTT	CASSFRETTEAFF
TRBV5-1	once	TRBJ1-1	TRBD1	TGCGCCAGCAGCTCGGGGACAGTCCTCATTAACACTGAAGCTTTCTTT	CASSSGTVLINTEAFF
TRBV6-4	.	TRBJ1-5	TRBD1	TGTGCCAGCAGTGATTTGTACGGGACAGCCCCCAATCAGCCCCAGCATTTT	CASSDLYGTAPNQPQHF
TRBV7-2	.	TRBJ2-7	.	TGTGCCTCCAATTTACCGGGACAAGGTTACGAGCAGTACTTC	CASNLPGQGYEQYF
TRBV7-6	medium-sized	TRBJ1-4	TRBD1	TGTGCCAGCAGCTTAGGGGGACAGGGACCTAATGAAAAACTGTTTTTT	CASSLGGQGPNEKLFF
TRBV28	.	TRBJ2-1	TRBD1	TGTGCCAGCATTAATACCGGGACAGGTTACAATGAGCAGTTCTTC	CASINTGTGYNEQFF
TRBV5-1	.	TRBJ2-2	TRBD2	TGCGCCAGCAGCTCCCTACCGGGACTAGCGGGAGAGACCGGGGAGCTGTTTTTT	CASSSLPGLAGETGELFF
TRBV28	.	TRBJ2-1	TRBD2	TGTGCCAGCAGCATATTACTAGCGGGAACCTACAATGAGCAGTTCTTC	CASSILLAGTYNEQFF
TRBV30	once	TRBJ1-1	.	TGTGCCTGTCAGGGATGGACTGAAGCTTTCTTT	CACQGWTEAFF
TRBV12-5	.	TRBJ2-1	TRBD2	TGTGCTAGTGGAACAACTAGCGGGAGTTCCTACAATGAGCAGTTCTTC	CASGTTSGSSYNEQFF
TRBV7-3	.	TRBJ1-2	TRBD1	TGTGCCAGCAGCTTAGAGGGACAGGGCGGCTATGGCTACACCTTC	CASSLEGQGGYGYTF
TRBV7-3	few	TRBJ2-1	TRBD1	TGTGCCAGCAGCTGGGGACAGGGGGAATACAATGAGCAGTTCTTC	CASSWGQGEYNEQFF
TRBV28	.	TRBJ2-7	.	TGTGCCAGCAGTCCCTCACTTGGGGCAGGGGACTCCTACGAGCAGTACTTC	CASSPSLGAGDSYEQYF
TRBV9	.	TRBJ2-3	.	TGTGCCAGCAGCGTAGAAACTGGGAGAGATACGCAGTATTTT	CASSVETGRDTQYF
TRBV27	.	TRBJ2-7	.	TGTGCCAGCAGTTCAATTCAGTACGACTGGTACTTC	CASSSIQYDWYF
TRBV7-9	.	TRBJ2-3	TRBD1	TGTGCCAGCAGCTTAAGGTCAGGGGGCGCGACAGATACGCAGTATTTT	CASSLRSGGATDTQYF
TRBV6-2/TRBV6-3	.	TRBJ1-1	TRBD1	TGTGCCAGCAGTTCCGTACAGGGGGTCACTGAAGCTTTCTTT	CASSSVQGVTEAFF